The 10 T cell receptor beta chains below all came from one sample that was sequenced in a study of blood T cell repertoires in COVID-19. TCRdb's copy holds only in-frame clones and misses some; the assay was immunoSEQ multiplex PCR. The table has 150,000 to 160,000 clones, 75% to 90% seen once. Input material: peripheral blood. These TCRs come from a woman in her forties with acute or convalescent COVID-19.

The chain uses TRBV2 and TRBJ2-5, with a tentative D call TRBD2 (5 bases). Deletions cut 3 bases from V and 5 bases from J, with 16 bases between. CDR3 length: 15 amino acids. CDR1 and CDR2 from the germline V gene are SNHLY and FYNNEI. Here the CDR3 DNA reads TGTGCCAGCAGTGATACCCGGGGAGAGTGGGAGACCCAGTACTTC. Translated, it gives CASSDTRGEWETQYF.

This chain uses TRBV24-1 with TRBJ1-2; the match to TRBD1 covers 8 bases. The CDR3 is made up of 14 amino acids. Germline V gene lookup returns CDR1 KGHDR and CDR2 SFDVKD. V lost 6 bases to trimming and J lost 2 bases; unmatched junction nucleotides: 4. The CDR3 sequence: CATSLGDRNYGYTF. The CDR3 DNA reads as TGTGCCACCAGTCTCGGGGACAGGAACTATGGCTACACCTTC.

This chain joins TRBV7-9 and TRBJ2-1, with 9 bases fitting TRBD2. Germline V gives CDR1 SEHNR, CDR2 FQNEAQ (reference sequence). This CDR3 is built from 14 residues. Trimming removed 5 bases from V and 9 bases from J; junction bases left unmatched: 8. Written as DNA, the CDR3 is TGTGCCAGCAGCCCCGGGACTAGCAGGGCTGAGCAGTTCTTC. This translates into CASSPGTSRAEQFF. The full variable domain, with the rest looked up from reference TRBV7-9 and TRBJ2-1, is DTGVSQNPRHKITKRGQNVTFRCDPISEHNRLYWYRQTLGQGPEFLTYFQNEAQLEKSRLLSDRFSAERPKGSFSTLEIQRTEQGDSAMYLCASSPGTSRAEQFFGPGTRLTVL.

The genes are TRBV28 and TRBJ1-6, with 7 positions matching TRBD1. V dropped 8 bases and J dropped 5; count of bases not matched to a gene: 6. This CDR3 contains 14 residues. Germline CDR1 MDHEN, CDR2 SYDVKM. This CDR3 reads CASWGQTNNSPLHF. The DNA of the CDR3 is TGTGCCAGCTGGGGACAGACTAATAATTCACCCCTCCACTTT.

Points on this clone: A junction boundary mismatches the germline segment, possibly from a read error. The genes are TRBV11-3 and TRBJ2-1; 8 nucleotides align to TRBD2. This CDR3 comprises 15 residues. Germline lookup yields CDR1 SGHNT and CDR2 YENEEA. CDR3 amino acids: CASRLAGTRQNEQFF. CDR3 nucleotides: TGTGCCAGCAGATTAGCAGGGACTAGGCAAAATGAGCAGTTCTTC.

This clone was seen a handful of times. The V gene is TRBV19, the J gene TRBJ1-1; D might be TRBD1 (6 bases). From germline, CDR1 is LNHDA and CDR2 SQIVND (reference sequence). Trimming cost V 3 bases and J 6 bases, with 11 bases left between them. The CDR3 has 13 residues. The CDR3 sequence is CASSIGRQAEAFF. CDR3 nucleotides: TGTGCCAGTAGTATTGGTCGACAGGCTGAAGCTTTCTTT.

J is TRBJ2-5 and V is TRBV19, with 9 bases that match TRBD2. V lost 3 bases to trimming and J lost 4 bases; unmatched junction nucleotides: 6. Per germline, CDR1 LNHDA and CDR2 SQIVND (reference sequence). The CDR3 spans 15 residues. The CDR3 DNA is TGTGCCAGTAGTATTGGCGGGGGGGTCTTAGAGACCCAGTACTTC. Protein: CASSIGGGVLETQYF.

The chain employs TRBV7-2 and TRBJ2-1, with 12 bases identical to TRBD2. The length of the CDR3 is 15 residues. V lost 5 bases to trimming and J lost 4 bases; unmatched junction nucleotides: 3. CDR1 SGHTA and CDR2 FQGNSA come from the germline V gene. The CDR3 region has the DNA TGTGCCAGCAGCCAGACTAGCGGGGGTTACAATGAGCAGTTCTTC. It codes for CASSQTSGGYNEQFF. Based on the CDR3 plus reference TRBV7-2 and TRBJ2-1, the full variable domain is GAGVSQSPSNKVTEKGKDVELRCDPISGHTALYWYRQSLGQGLEFLIYFQGNSAPDKSGLPSDRFSAERTGGSVSTLTIQRTQQEDSAVYLCASSQTSGGYNEQFFGPGTRLTVL.

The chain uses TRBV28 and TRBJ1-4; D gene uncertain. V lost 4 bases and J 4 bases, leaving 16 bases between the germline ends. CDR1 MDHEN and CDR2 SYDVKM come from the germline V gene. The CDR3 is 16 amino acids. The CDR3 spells CASSSPPTIINEKLFF. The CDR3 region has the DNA TGTGCCAGCAGTTCCCCCCCGACAATTATTAATGAAAAACTGTTTTTT.

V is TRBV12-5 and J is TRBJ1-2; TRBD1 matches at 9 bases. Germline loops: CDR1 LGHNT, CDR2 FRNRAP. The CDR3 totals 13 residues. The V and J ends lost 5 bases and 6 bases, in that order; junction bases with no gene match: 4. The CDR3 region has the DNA TGTGCTAGTGGTACGGACAGGGGCGATGGCTACACCTTC. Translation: CASGTDRGDGYTF.